These 11 T cell receptor beta chains were sequenced from one sample in a study of cytomegalovirus exposure and HLA in healthy donors. TCRdb's copy holds only in-frame clones and misses some; the assay was immunoSEQ multiplex PCR. The profile shows more than 300,000 clones, 86% of them singletons. Sequencing input: PBMCs. These receptors all come from a young woman in good health and CMV-seronegative.

This clone was picked up one time. In DNA, the CDR3 is TGCGCCAGCAGCTTGCTTCGCGGGAGCTACAATGAGCAGTTCTTC. This sequence encodes CASSLLRGSYNEQFF. The chain recombines TRBV5-1 with TRBJ2-1, with 7 positions matching TRBD2. Germline V gives CDR1 SGHRS, CDR2 YFSETQ. Losses at the gene ends were 1 base for V and 3 bases for J; bases not matched to a gene: 4. This CDR3 spans 15 amino acids.

V gene TRBV5-5 combines with J gene TRBJ1-6; D is unclear. Germline V lookup: CDR1 SGHKS, CDR2 YYEKEE (reference sequence). The V end lost 3 bases, the J end lost 11 bases, and 15 bases lay between the germline ends. The CDR3 contains 14 residues. CDR3 protein: CASSSDHRETPLHF. For the CDR3, the DNA is TGTGCCAGCAGCTCAGATCACAGAGAAACACCCCTCCACTTT.

V and J are TRBV28 and TRBJ2-1; a weak D match, TRBD2 (5 bases). The CDR3 is made up of 13 amino acids. Germline values: CDR1 MDHEN, CDR2 SYDVKM. The germline V and J ends were trimmed by 5 bases and 3 bases, with 8 bases remaining between them. CDR3 nucleotide sequence: TGTGCCAGCAGTCCCGGACTCTACAATGAGCAGTTCTTC. Translated: CASSPGLYNEQFF. The full variable domain, its missing parts supplied by reference TRBV28 and TRBJ2-1, is DVKVTQSSRYLVKRTGEKVFLECVQDMDHENMFWYRQDPGLGLRLIYFSYDVKMKEKGDIPEGYSVSREKKERFSLILESASTNQTSMYLCASSPGLYNEQFFGPGTRLTVL.

This chain links TRBV12-5 with TRBJ2-1; TRBD2 aligns across 9 bases. This CDR3 is 17 amino acids long. Germline V gene data show CDR1 as LGHNT and CDR2 as FRNRAP. Germline trimming cut 0 bases from V and 4 bases from J; bases unmatched to any gene: 7. The chain's CDR3 is CASGLVKTSGVYNEQFF. The CDR3 nucleotides are TGTGCTAGTGGTTTGGTTAAGACTAGCGGTGTTTACAATGAGCAGTTCTTC.

The genes are TRBV2 and TRBJ1-5; D possibly corresponds to TRBD1 (6 bases). Germline V lookup: CDR1 SNHLY, CDR2 FYNNEI. Trimming took 4 bases from V and 2 from J, leaving 12 bases between them. The CDR3 runs 15 residues. Written as DNA, the CDR3 is TGTGCCAGCAGTGTACAGGGAGTGGGCAATCAGCCCCAGCATTTT. It is translated as CASSVQGVGNQPQHF. The full variable domain, completed using reference TRBV2 and TRBJ1-5, is EPEVTQTPSHQVTQMGQEVILRCVPISNHLYFYWYRQILGQKVEFLVSFYNNEISEKSEIFDDQFSVERPDGSNFTLKIRSTKLEDSAMYFCASSVQGVGNQPQHFGDGTRLSIL.

This chain joins TRBV27 and TRBJ2-1; D not resolved. V shed 5 bases and J shed 6 bases, with 8 bases lying between them. This CDR3 region has 12 residues. Per the germline V gene, CDR1 is MNHEY and CDR2 is SMNVEV (reference sequence). In DNA form, the CDR3 reads TGTGCCAGCAGTCGTCCCGGCAATGAGCAGTTCTTC. Translating gives CASSRPGNEQFF.

The gene calls are TRBV27 and TRBJ2-7, with a possible D match to TRBD2 (5 bases). The CDR3 covers 11 residues. Germline V gene sequence: CDR1 MNHEY, CDR2 SMNVEV (reference sequence). V was shortened by 7 bases and J by 5 bases, with 9 bases between the two germline ends. In DNA form, the CDR3 reads TGTGCCAGCACCTTCGGGGACGAGCAGTACTTC. It yields the protein CASTFGDEQYF.

The chain is built from TRBV5-1 and TRBJ1-2; TRBD1 matches 9 bases. The CDR3 is made up of 15 amino acids. From germline, CDR1 is SGHRS and CDR2 YFSETQ. The V segment lost 2 bases and the J segment 4 bases; nucleotides outside the gene matches: 6. The CDR3 loop is CASSFGDRDSYGYTF. CDR3 sequence (DNA): TGCGCCAGCAGCTTTGGGGACAGGGATAGCTATGGCTACACCTTC.

V gene TRBV7-2 combines with J gene TRBJ2-1; 7 bases match TRBD1. The CDR3 is made up of 14 amino acids. V dropped 3 bases and J dropped 6; count of bases not matched to a gene: 5. Per germline, CDR1 SGHTA and CDR2 FQGNSA. The CDR3 DNA is TGTGCCAGCAGCTTCTTCGGGGACAGCAATGAGCAGTTCTTC. Amino acids: CASSFFGDSNEQFF.

This clone was counted once. This rearrangement joins TRBV20-1 to TRBJ2-5, with D perhaps TRBD2 (6 bases). With 5 bases removed from V and 7 bases from J, the gap between germline ends came to 11 bases. From germline, CDR1 is DFQATT and CDR2 SNEGSKA (reference sequence). The CDR3 spans 11 residues. The chain's CDR3 is CSAGGAATQYF. The CDR3 region has the DNA TGCAGTGCTGGCGGGGCCGCGACCCAGTACTTC.

This chain joins TRBV18 and TRBJ2-5; TRBD2 is a possible D gene (6 bases). The CDR3 covers 15 residues. Per germline, CDR1 KGHSH and CDR2 LQKENI. Trimming shortened V by 2 bases and J by 1 base, and 11 bases separated the two germline ends. The CDR3 here is CASSPGGSPQETQYF. The CDR3 DNA reads as TGTGCCAGCTCACCAGGGGGGAGCCCCCAAGAGACCCAGTACTTC.